A single sample is the source of the 23 T cell receptor beta chains below, sequenced in a study of shared T cell receptors in the human thymus. The assay was immunoSEQ multiplex PCR, and TCRdb's table has in-frame clones only and misses some. The table lists about 660,000 clones, roughly 90% of them singletons. Separately, the same data were catalogued under a study of human thymus T cells.

What was sequenced was thymocytes. The receptors were sampled from a boy younger than two with a congenital heart defect.

The chain employs TRBV7-6 and TRBJ2-1; 11 bases are a match to TRBD2. From germline, CDR1 is SGHVS and CDR2 FNYEAQ. This CDR3 has 17 amino acids. Unmatched junction bases numbered 10, after V lost 1 base and J lost 8 bases. The DNA for the CDR3 is TGTGCCAGCAGCTTAGACCCTACTAGCGGGAGTACGTATGAGCAGTTCTTC. It yields the protein CASSLDPTSGSTYEQFF.

The chain is built from TRBV2 and TRBJ1-1, with D perhaps matching TRBD1 (5 bases). The V end lost 7 bases, the J end lost 5 bases, and 14 bases lay between the germline ends. The V gene's germline CDR1 is SNHLY and CDR2 FYNNEI. The CDR3 has 13 residues. CDR3 in amino acids: CASMEGKKTEAFF. CDR3 bases: TGTGCCAGCATGGAGGGGAAGAAAACTGAAGCTTTCTTT.

This clone was observed a single time. The chain couples TRBV15 to TRBJ1-3, with 7 nucleotides matching TRBD1. J lost 4 bases, V lost 0 bases, and 6 bases had no gene match. The CDR3 covers 16 residues. Germline-derived CDR1 and CDR2 are LNHNV and YYDKDF (reference sequence). The CDR3 sequence is CATSRDGDSLGNTIYF. The CDR3 nucleotides are TGTGCCACCAGCAGAGATGGGGACAGCCTAGGAAACACCATATATTTT.

The chain couples TRBV21-1 to TRBJ1-2; the table's D call TRBD1 went unverified against the DNA. TRBV21-1 is reported as a pseudogene. The CDR3 covers 18 residues. The CDR3 reads CASTKSGQLTWLGYGYTF. In nucleotides, the CDR3 is TGTGCCAGCACCAAATCCGGACAGCTTACTTGGTTGGGCTATGGCTACACCTTC.

The chain has TRBV5-5 and TRBJ1-2; D is perhaps TRBD1 (6 bases). The CDR3 length is 15 residues. The V gene lost 3 bases and the J gene lost 4 bases, with 16 bases spanning the gap. Per the germline V gene, CDR1 is SGHKS and CDR2 is YYEKEE (reference sequence). The CDR3 nucleotides are TGTGCCAGCAGCTCAAGGACAGCCCCCCCCTATGGCTACACCTTC. Its protein is CASSSRTAPPYGYTF. Combining the CDR3 with reference TRBV5-5 and TRBJ1-2 gives the whole variable domain DAGVTQSPTHLIKTRGQQVTLRCSPISGHKSVSWYQQVLGQGPQFIFQYYEKEERGRGNFPDRFSARQFPNYSSELNVNALLLGDSALYLCASSSRTAPPYGYTFGSGTRLTVV.

The chain couples TRBV27 to TRBJ2-5, with TRBD1 matching 7 bases. Trimming took 4 bases from V and 7 from J; bases not matched to a gene: 21. This CDR3 contains 18 residues. Per germline, CDR1 MNHEY and CDR2 SMNVEV (reference sequence). Here the CDR3 reads CASSSPSRSGGSMVTQYF. CDR3 coding DNA: TGTGCCAGCAGTTCCCCATCTCGGTCAGGGGGTAGTATGGTGACCCAGTACTTC.

The chain carries TRBV11-2 and TRBJ1-5, with D uncertain. CDR1 is SGHAT, CDR2 FQNNGV, per germline. The V gene lost 2 bases and the J gene lost 4 bases, with 18 bases spanning the gap. The length of the CDR3 is 17 residues. The CDR3 nucleotides read TGTGCCAGCAGCTTAAAATACGAGGGTTCTTTTAATCAGCCCCAGCATTTT. Translated, it gives CASSLKYEGSFNQPQHF.

The V gene is TRBV25-1, the J gene TRBJ1-5; 10 bases fit TRBD1. Germline CDR1 reads MGHDK; CDR2 reads SYGVNS. V shed 2 bases and J 7 bases; nucleotides not matched to a gene: 5. This CDR3 comprises 15 residues. CDR3 coding DNA: TGTGCCAGCAGTGAAGGAGACAGGGGGCCACAGCCCCAGCATTTT. Translating it yields CASSEGDRGPQPQHF.

The chain joins TRBV21-1 to TRBJ2-7; TRBD2 is the table's D call, not checked against the DNA. TRBV21-1 is labeled a pseudogene. CDR3 length equals 14 residues. The CDR3 DNA follows: TGTGCCACTAACCGGGGAGTAGTTCCAAGGGAGCAGTACTTC. Its protein is CATNRGVVPREQYF.

The chain recombines TRBV7-2 with TRBJ2-2, with 9 bases that match TRBD1. With V trimmed by 4 bases and J by 2 bases, 14 bases remained unmatched. Germline CDR1 SGHTA, CDR2 FQGNSA. The CDR3 totals 19 residues. CDR3 in DNA: TGTGCCAGCAGCTCCCAGCATCAGACAGGGGGAATCAACACCGGGGAGCTGTTTTTT. Translated, it gives CASSSQHQTGGINTGELFF.

The V and J genes are TRBV10-3 and TRBJ2-7; tentatively, D is TRBD2 (6 bases). Germline values: CDR1 ENHRY, CDR2 SYGVKD. The CDR3 spans 13 residues. The V gene lost 3 bases and the J gene lost 6 bases, with 12 bases spanning the gap. CDR3 protein: CAISDEDGSEQYF. CDR3 bases: TGTGCCATCAGTGACGAGGACGGGAGCGAGCAGTACTTC.

The J gene is TRBJ1-2, the V gene TRBV19; TRBD1 might be the D (5 bases). Germline loops: CDR1 LNHDA, CDR2 SQIVND (reference sequence). V was cut by 11 bases and J by 9 bases, with 19 bases left in between. The CDR3 consists of 12 residues. The CDR3 nucleotides read TGTGCCTCCTGGGGCAGCAGGCGGAGCTACACCTTC. Translating gives CASWGSRRSYTF.

This chain uses TRBV27 with TRBJ2-5, with D possibly being TRBD1 (5 bases). V lost 6 bases, J lost 4 bases, and 15 bases lay in between. This CDR3 comprises 14 residues. Looked up from germline, CDR1 is MNHEY and CDR2 is SMNVEV (reference sequence). Here the CDR3 reads CASSPRQGGETQYF. CDR3 DNA: TGTGCCAGCAGCCCCCGGCAGGGTGGAGAGACCCAGTACTTC.

This clone appeared a single time. This chain joins TRBV5-1 and TRBJ1-3; D uncertain. Germline V gives CDR1 SGHRS, CDR2 YFSETQ. This CDR3 has 15 residues. V was clipped by 0 bases and J by 3 bases, with 10 bases between them. CDR3 in amino acids: CASSLDAAVGNTIYF. The CDR3 DNA reads as TGCGCCAGCAGCTTGGACGCGGCAGTTGGAAACACCATATATTTT.

This clone was observed a few times. The J gene is TRBJ1-5, the V gene TRBV16; D is unclear. The germline V gene encodes CDR1 KGHSY and CDR2 FQNENV. V was clipped by 4 bases and J by 5 bases, with 12 bases between them. This CDR3 has 14 residues. The CDR3 region has the DNA TGTGCCAGCAGCCTCCAGGCGAACGATCAGCCCCAGCATTTT. This translates into CASSLQANDQPQHF.

V and J are TRBV14 and TRBJ2-2; 8 bases fit TRBD2. V was clipped by 5 bases and J by 6 bases; unmatched bases: 11. Germline V lookup: CDR1 SGHDN, CDR2 FVKESK. The CDR3 extends over 16 amino acids. CDR3 protein: CASSVRPGLGSGELFF. In nucleotides, the CDR3 is TGTGCCAGCAGCGTCCGACCGGGACTAGGGTCCGGGGAGCTGTTTTTT.

The rearrangement joins TRBV5-1 to TRBJ1-3; maybe TRBD1 (6 bases). Germline values: CDR1 SGHRS, CDR2 YFSETQ. The CDR3 runs to 12 residues. Deletions cut 6 bases from V and 9 bases from J, with 13 bases between. The CDR3 DNA reads as TGCGCCAGCAAGGGGCAGGGGACCACCATATATTTT. It specifies CASKGQGTTIYF.

V gene TRBV7-9 combines with J gene TRBJ1-2, with TRBD1 identical over 7 bases. After removal of 3 bases from V and 6 bases from J, the junction contained 1 base not matched to a gene. This CDR3 has 12 amino acids. Germline loops: CDR1 SEHNR, CDR2 FQNEAQ (reference sequence). The CDR3 region is CASSLRGHGYTF. CDR3 coding DNA: TGTGCCAGCAGCTTGAGGGGGCATGGCTACACCTTC.

The rearrangement uses TRBV7-8 and TRBJ1-4; 7 bases fit TRBD1. Trimming took 5 bases from V and 6 from J; bases not matched to a gene: 18. Germline loops: CDR1 SGHVS, CDR2 FQNEAQ. This CDR3 spans 18 amino acids. The CDR3 DNA follows: TGTGCCAGCAGCCCGAAAATTAGGGAGGACAGGCCGGATGAAAAACTGTTTTTT. Encoded protein: CASSPKIREDRPDEKLFF.

The chain couples TRBV28 to TRBJ2-5, with TRBD2 matching over 14 bases. The J segment lost 5 bases and the V segment lost 3 bases, leaving 8 bases of the junction unmatched. This CDR3 is 17 amino acids long. Germline V CDR1 and CDR2: MDHEN, SYDVKM. CDR3 region: CASSLGTSGSTGETQYF. In nucleotides, the CDR3 is TGTGCCAGCAGTTTGGGGACTAGCGGGAGTACCGGTGAGACCCAGTACTTC.

The J gene is TRBJ1-1, the V gene TRBV11-3; 7 nucleotides match TRBD1. The trim removed 1 base at V and 7 bases at J, leaving 6 bases unmatched. This CDR3 comprises 14 residues. Germline V CDR1 and CDR2: SGHNT, YENEEA. CDR3 sequence: CASSLALTGHEAFF. CDR3 DNA: TGTGCCAGCAGCTTAGCCCTGACAGGGCATGAAGCTTTCTTT.

This clone was found a few times. The chain employs TRBV28 and TRBJ2-3, with 9 nucleotides matching TRBD1. This CDR3 is 17 amino acids long. Germline CDR1 is MDHEN and CDR2 is SYDVKM. Trimming cost V 3 bases and J 1 base; bases outside gene matches: 8. CDR3 DNA: TGTGCCAGCAGTTTCCCCGTGCGGGACAGGGGCACAGATACGCAGTATTTT. Its translation is CASSFPVRDRGTDTQYF.

The DNA of the CDR3 is TGTGCCACCAGCCGGGCGGGAGGTGTTGCCACTGAAGCTTTCTTT. Its translation: CATSRAGGVATEAFF. The chain carries TRBV15 and TRBJ1-1; D not certain. CDR3 length: 15 amino acids. Germline V gives CDR1 LNHNV, CDR2 YYDKDF (reference sequence). V was pared by 5 bases and J by 4 bases, with 17 bases between.